This T cell receptor (beta chain) was captured by sequencing in a study of T-cell memory formation after mild COVID-19. The table lists this clonotype with a few counts. What it binds is unknown. Whole-study findings and limits: A subset of responding clones appeared in pre-infection memory, suggesting cross-reactive memory joined.

cDNA libraries for TCR alpha and TCR beta, carrying sample barcodes and UMIs, came from 5'RACE with constant-segment primers. Each CDR3 protein is one row after TCRdb ran MiXCR on the 5' RACE reads. Of 410,000 or so distinct CDR3 sequences in the sample, 23% are singletons; the top ten hold around 13%. This CDR3 is 17 amino acids long. Germline loops: CDR1 SEHNR, CDR2 FQNEAQ (reference sequence). Trimming removed 5 bases at V and 5 bases at J, with 24 bases between. Sequencing input: PBMCs or a T cell subset sorted from them (not recorded which). The chain couples TRBV7-9 to TRBJ1-2, with a weak D call TRBD1 (6 bases). This TCR derives from an adult woman who had mild COVID-19 (a few samples of this study predate the infection). Cell type and time point are not known. The CDR3 spells CASSIHAGTQRGYGYTF. CDR3 coding DNA: TGTGCCAGCAGCATCCACGCAGGGACACAACGAGGGTATGGCTACACCTTC.